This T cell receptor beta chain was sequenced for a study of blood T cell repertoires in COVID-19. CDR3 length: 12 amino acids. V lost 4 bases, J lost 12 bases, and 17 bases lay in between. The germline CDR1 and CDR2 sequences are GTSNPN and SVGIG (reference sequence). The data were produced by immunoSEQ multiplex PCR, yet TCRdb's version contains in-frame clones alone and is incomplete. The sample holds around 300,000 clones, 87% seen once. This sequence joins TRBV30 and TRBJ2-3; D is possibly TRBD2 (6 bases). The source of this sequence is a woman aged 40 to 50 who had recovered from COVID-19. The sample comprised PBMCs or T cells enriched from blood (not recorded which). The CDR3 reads CAWTQGGTAQYF. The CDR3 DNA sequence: TGTGCCTGGACCCAAGGCGGGACCGCACAGTATTTT. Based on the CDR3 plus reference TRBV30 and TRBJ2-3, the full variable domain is SQTIHQWPATLVQPVGSPLSLECTVEGTSNPNLYWYRQAAGRGLQLLFYSVGIGQISSEVPQNLSASRPQDRQFILSSKKLLLSDSGFYLCAWTQGGTAQYFGPGTRLTVL.